One T cell receptor beta chain is described in this entry. This sample was taken from a study of early stage breast cancer tumors. Some clones are missing from TCRdb's copy, which holds only in-frame ones; the method was immunoSEQ multiplex PCR. The sample holds tens of thousands of clones, roughly two thirds seen once. Trimming took off 3 bases at V and 2 bases at J, with 17 bases between the two ends. Germline CDR1 is SQVTM and CDR2 is ANQGSEA. This CDR3 is 16 amino acids long. The V gene is TRBV29-1, the J gene TRBJ2-1; perhaps TRBD1 as D (5 bases). The TCR was taken from a person between 50 and 60 years old with breast cancer. The sequenced sample was blood. CDR3 in amino acids: CSVEQGTTLTYNEQFF. CDR3 bases: TGCAGCGTTGAGCAGGGAACGACCCTAACCTACAATGAGCAGTTCTTC.